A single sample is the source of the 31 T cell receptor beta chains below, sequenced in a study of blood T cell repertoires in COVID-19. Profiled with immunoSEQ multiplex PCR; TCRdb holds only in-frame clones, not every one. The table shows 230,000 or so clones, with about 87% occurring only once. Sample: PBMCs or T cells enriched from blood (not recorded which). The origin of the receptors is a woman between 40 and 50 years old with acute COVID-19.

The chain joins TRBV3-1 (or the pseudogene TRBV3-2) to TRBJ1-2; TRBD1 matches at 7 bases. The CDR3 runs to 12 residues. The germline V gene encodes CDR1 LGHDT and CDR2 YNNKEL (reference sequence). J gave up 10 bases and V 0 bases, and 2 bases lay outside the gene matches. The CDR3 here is CASSQDDRAYTF. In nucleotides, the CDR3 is TGTGCCAGCAGCCAAGACGACAGGGCCTACACCTTC.

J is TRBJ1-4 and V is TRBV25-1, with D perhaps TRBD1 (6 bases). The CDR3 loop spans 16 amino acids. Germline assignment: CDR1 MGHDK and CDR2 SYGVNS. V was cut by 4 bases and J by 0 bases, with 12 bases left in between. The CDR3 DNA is TGTGCCAGCAGTGTTCAGGGGAAGACAACTAATGAAAAACTGTTTTTT. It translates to CASSVQGKTTNEKLFF.

CDR3: CASSLVPSGGGRDTQYF. The CDR3 region has the DNA TGTGCCAGCAGCTTAGTTCCTAGCGGGGGGGGAAGGGATACGCAGTATTTT. J is TRBJ2-3 and V is TRBV7-2; 12 nucleotides match TRBD2. The V and J ends lost 1 base and 6 bases, in that order; junction bases with no gene match: 8. The germline V gene has CDR1 SGHTA and CDR2 FQGNSA. CDR3 length equals 17 residues. Full variable domain (remainder filled in from reference TRBV7-2 and TRBJ2-3): GAGVSQSPSNKVTEKGKDVELRCDPISGHTALYWYRQSLGQGLEFLIYFQGNSAPDKSGLPSDRFSAERTGGSVSTLTIQRTQQEDSAVYLCASSLVPSGGGRDTQYFGPGTRLTVL.

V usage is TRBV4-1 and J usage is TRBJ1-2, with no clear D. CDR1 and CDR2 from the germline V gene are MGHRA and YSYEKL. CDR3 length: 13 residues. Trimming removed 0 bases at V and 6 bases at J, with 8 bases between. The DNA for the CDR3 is TGCGCCAGCAGCCAAGAGCTGCAGGATGGCTACACCTTC. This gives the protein CASSQELQDGYTF.

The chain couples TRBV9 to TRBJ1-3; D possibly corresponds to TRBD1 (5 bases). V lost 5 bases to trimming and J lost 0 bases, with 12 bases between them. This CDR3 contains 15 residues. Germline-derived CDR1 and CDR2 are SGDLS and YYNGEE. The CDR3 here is CASRRGRDSGNTIYF. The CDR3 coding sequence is TGTGCCAGCAGGCGGGGACGGGACTCTGGAAACACCATATATTTT.

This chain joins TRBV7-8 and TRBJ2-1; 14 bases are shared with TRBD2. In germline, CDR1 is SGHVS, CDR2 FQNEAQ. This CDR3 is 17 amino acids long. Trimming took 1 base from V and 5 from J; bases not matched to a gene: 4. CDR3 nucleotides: TGTGCCAGCAGCTTAGTAGGGGGACTAGCGGGGGACAATGAGCAGTTCTTC. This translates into CASSLVGGLAGDNEQFF. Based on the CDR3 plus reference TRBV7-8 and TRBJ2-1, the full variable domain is GAGVSQSPRYKVAKRGQDVALRCDPISGHVSLFWYQQALGQGPEFLTYFQNEAQLDKSGLPSDRFFAERPEGSVSTLKIQRTQQEDSAVYLCASSLVGGLAGDNEQFFGPGTRLTVL.

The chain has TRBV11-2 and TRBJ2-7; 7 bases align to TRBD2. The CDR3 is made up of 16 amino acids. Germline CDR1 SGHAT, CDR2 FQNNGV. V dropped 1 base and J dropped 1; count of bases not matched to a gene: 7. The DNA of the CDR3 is TGTGCCAGCAGCTTAGTTCCGCGGGGGACGTCCTACGAGCAGTACTTC. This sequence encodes CASSLVPRGTSYEQYF.

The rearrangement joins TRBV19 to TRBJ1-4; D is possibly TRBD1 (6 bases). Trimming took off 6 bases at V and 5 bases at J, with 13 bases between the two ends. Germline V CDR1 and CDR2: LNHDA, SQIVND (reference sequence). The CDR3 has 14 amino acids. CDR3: CASRQRGGNEKLFF. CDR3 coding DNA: TGTGCCAGTAGACAAAGGGGGGGGAATGAAAAACTGTTTTTT.

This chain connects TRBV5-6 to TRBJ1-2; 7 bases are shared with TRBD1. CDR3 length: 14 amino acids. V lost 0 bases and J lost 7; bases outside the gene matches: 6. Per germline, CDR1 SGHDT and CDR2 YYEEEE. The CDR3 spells CASSLGGGGSGYTF. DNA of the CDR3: TGTGCCAGCAGCTTGGGCGGAGGGGGCAGTGGCTACACCTTC.

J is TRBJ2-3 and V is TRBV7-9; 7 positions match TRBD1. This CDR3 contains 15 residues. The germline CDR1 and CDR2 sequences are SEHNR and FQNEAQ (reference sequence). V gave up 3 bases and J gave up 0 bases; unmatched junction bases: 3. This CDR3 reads CASSLGQLSTDTQYF. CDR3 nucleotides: TGTGCCAGCAGCTTGGGACAGCTTAGCACAGATACGCAGTATTTT.

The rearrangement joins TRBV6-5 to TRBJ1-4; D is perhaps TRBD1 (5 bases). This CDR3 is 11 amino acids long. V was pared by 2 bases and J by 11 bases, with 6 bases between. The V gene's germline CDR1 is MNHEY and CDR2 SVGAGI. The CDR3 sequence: CASSYRGKLFF. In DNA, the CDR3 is TGTGCCAGCAGTTACCGGGGGAAACTGTTTTTT.

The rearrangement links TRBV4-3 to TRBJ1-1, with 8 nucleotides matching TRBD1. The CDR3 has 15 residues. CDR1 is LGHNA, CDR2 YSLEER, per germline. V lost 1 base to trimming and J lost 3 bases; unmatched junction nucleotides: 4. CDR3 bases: TGCGCCAGCAGCCAAGTGGCAGGGGGCTACACTGAAGCTTTCTTT. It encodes CASSQVAGGYTEAFF.

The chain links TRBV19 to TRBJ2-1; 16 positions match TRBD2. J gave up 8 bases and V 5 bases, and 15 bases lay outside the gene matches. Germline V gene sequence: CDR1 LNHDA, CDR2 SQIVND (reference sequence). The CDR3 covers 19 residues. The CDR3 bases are TGTGCCAGTAGTGTACCGGGACTAGCGGGGGGGGCAACGAAGGATGAGCAGTTCTTC. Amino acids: CASSVPGLAGGATKDEQFF.

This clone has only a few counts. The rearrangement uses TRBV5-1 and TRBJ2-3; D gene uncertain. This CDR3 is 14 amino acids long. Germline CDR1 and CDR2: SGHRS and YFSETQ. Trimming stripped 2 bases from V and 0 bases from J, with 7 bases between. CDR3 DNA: TGCGCCAGCAGCTTTTCCAGGAGCACAGATACGCAGTATTTT. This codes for CASSFSRSTDTQYF.

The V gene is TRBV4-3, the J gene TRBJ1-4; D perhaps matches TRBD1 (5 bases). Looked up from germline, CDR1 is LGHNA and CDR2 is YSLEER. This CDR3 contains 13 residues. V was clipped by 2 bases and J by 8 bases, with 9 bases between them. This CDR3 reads CASSQQGGEKLFF. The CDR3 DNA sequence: TGCGCCAGCAGCCAACAGGGAGGAGAAAAACTGTTTTTT.

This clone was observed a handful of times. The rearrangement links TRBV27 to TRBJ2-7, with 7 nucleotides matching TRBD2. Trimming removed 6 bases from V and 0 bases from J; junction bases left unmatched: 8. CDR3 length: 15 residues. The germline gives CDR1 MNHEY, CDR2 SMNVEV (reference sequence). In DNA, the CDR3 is TGTGCCAGCAGAAAATATCGGGGGGACTCCTACGAGCAGTACTTC. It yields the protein CASRKYRGDSYEQYF.

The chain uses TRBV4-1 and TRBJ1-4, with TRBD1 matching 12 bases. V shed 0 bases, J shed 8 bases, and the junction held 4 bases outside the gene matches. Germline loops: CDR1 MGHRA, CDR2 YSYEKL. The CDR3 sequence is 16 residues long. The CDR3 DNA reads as TGCGCCAGCAGCCAAGAAGGGACAGGGGGCAGGGAAAAACTGTTTTTT. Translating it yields CASSQEGTGGREKLFF.

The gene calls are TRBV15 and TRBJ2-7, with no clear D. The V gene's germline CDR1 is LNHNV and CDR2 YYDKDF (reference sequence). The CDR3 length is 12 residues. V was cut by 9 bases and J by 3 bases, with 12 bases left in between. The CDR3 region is CATPPMSYEQYV. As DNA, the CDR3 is TGTGCCACGCCCCCCATGAGCTACGAGCAGTACGTC.

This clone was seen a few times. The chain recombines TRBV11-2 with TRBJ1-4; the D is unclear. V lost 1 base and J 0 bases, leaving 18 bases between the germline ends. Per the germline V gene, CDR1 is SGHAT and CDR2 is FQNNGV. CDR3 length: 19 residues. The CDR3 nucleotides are TGTGCCAGCAGCTTAGGGACGAAAGCGGGCTCTGCAACTAATGAAAAACTGTTTTTT. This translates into CASSLGTKAGSATNEKLFF.

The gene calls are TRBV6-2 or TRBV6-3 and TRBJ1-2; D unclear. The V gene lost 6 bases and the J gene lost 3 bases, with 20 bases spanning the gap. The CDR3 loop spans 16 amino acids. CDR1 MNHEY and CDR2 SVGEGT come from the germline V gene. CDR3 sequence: CASSRTGYGGDYGYTF. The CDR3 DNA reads TGTGCCAGCAGCAGGACGGGATATGGAGGAGACTATGGCTACACCTTC.

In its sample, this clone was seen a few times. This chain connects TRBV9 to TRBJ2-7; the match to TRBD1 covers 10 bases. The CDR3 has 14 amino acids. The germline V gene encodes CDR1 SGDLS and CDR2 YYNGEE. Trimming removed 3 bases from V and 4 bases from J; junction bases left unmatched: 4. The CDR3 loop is CASSAGQGLYEQYF. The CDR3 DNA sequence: TGTGCCAGCAGCGCGGGACAGGGGCTTTACGAGCAGTACTTC.

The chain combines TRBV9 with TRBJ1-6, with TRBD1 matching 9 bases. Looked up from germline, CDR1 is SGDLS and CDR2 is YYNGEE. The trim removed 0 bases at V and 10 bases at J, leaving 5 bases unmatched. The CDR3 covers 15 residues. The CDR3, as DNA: TGTGCCAGCAGCGTAGGGGGACAGGGAGGCTCACCCCTCCACTTT. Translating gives CASSVGGQGGSPLHF.

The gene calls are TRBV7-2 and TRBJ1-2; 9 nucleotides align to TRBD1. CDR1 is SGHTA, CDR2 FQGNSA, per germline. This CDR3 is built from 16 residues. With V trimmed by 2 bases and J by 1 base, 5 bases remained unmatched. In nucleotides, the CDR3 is TGTGCCAGCAGCTTATGGGGACAGGGCCTTAACTATGGCTACACCTTC. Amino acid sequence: CASSLWGQGLNYGYTF.

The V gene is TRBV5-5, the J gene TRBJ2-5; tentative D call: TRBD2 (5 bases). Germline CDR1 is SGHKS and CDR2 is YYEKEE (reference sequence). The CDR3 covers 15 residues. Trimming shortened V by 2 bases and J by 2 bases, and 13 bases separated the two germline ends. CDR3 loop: CASSFGDQVQETQYF. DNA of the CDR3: TGTGCCAGCAGCTTCGGGGATCAAGTTCAAGAGACCCAGTACTTC.

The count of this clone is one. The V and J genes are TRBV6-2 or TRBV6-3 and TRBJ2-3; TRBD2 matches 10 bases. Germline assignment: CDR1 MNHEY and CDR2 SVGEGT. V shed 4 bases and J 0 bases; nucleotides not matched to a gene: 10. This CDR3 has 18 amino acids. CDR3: CASSSPSTSGLSTDTQYF. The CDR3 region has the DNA TGTGCCAGCAGTTCCCCATCGACTAGCGGGCTTAGCACAGATACGCAGTATTTT.

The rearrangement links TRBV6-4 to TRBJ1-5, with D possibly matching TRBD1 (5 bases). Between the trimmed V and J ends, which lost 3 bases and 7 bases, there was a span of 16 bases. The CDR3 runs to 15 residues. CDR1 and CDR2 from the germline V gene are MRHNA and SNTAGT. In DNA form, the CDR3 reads TGTGCCAGCAGTGAAACCTCAGGGAAGGGCCAGCCCCAGCATTTT. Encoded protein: CASSETSGKGQPQHF.

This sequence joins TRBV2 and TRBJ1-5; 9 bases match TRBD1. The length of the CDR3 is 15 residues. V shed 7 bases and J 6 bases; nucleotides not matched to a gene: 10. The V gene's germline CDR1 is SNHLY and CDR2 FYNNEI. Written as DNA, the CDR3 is TGTGCCAGCACACCAGAACAGGGGGCAGGTCAGCCCCAGCATTTT. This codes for CASTPEQGAGQPQHF.

The CDR3 nucleotides are TGCAGCGCCGGACAGGCAATAGGAAACACCATATATTTT. This sequence encodes CSAGQAIGNTIYF. The rearrangement joins TRBV29-1 to TRBJ1-3, with 7 bases fitting TRBD1. Germline V gives CDR1 SQVTM, CDR2 ANQGSEA. The CDR3 is made up of 13 amino acids. J was trimmed by 4 bases and V by 7 bases; bases with no gene match: 7.

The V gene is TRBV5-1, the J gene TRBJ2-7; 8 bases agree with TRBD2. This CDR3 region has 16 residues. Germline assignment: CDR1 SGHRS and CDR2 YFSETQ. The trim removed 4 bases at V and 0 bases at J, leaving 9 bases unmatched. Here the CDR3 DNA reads TGCGCCAGCAGCGTAAGAGTAGCGGGGCCCTCCTACGAGCAGTACTTC. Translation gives CASSVRVAGPSYEQYF.

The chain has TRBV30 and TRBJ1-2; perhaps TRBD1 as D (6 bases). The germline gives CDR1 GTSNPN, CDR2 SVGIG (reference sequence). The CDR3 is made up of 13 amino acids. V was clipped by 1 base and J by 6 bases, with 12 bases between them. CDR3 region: CAWSEQGPNGYTF. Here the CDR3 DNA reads TGTGCCTGGAGTGAACAGGGCCCCAATGGCTACACCTTC.

CDR3: CASSEWTSGGNEQFF. The CDR3 DNA follows: TGCGCCAGCAGTGAGTGGACATCCGGGGGCAATGAGCAGTTCTTC. V is TRBV10-1 and J is TRBJ2-1, with D perhaps matching TRBD2 (6 bases). The V gene's germline CDR1 is WNHNN and CDR2 SYGVQD (reference sequence). There are 15 residues in the CDR3. The germline V and J ends were trimmed by 1 base and 6 bases, with 13 bases remaining between them.